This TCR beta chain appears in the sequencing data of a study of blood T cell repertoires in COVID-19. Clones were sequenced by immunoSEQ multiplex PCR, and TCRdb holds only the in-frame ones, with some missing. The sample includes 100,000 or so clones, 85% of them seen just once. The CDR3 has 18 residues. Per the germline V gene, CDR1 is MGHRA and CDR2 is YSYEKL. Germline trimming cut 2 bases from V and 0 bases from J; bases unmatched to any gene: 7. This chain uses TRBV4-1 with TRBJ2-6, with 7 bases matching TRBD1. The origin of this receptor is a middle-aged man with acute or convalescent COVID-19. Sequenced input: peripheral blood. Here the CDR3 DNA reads TGCGCCAGCAGCCAACCAAGGGACAGAGACTCTGGGGCCAACGTCCTGACTTTC. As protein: CASSQPRDRDSGANVLTF.